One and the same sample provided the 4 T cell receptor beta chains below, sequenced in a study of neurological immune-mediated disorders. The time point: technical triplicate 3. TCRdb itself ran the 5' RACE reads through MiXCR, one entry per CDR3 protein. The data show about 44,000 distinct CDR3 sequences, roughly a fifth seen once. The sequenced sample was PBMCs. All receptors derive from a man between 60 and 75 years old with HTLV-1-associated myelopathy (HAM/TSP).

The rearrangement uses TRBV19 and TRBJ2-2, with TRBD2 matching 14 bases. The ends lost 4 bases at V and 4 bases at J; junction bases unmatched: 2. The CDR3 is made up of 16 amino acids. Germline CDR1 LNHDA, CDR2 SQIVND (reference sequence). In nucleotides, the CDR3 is TGTGCCAGTAGTAGACTAGCGGGAGGGCCCACCGGGGAGCTGTTTTTT. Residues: CASSRLAGGPTGELFF.

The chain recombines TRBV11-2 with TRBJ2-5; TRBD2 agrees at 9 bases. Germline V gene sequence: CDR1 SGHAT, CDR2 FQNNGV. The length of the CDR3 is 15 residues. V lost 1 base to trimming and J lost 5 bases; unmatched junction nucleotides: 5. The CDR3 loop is CASSLAAGGGETQYF. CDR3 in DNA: TGTGCCAGCAGCTTAGCAGCGGGGGGCGGGGAGACCCAGTACTTC.

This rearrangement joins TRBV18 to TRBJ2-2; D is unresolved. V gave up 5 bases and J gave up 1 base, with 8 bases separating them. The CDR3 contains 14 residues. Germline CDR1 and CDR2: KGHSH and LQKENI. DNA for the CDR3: TGTGCCAGCTCAAGTCTACGGAACACCGGGGAGCTGTTTTTT. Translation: CASSSLRNTGELFF.

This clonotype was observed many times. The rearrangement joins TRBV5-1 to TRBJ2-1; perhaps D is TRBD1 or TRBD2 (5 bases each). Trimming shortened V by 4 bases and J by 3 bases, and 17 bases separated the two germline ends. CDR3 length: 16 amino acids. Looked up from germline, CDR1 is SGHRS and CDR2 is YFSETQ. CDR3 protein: CASSSRTGTGYNEQFF. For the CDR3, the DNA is TGCGCCAGCAGCAGTCGCACCGGGACCGGCTACAATGAGCAGTTCTTC.